The 16 T cell receptor beta chains presented below share a single source sample, sequenced in a study of OX40 agonist ivuxolimab in advanced cancers. This table comes from immunoSEQ multiplex PCR, and its TCRdb copy is limited to in-frame clones, with some not included. The data hold 50,000 or so clones, with around 88% observed a single time. Sequencing used CD4+ or CD8+ T cells sorted from blood, obtained in a trial of the OX40 agonist ivuxolimab. All receptors come from an adult with an advanced solid tumor such as melanoma, head and neck, liver or kidney cancer.

The chain joins TRBV7-9 to TRBJ1-1, with 7 positions matching TRBD1. CDR1 and CDR2 (germline): SEHNR, FQNEAQ (reference sequence). Trimming took 5 bases from V and 2 from J; bases not matched to a gene: 8. The CDR3 length is 15 residues. This CDR3 reads CASSHPEGANTEAFF. CDR3 nucleotides: TGTGCCAGCAGCCACCCAGAGGGGGCTAACACTGAAGCTTTCTTT.

This clone was found many times. The genes are TRBV28 and TRBJ2-7, with 8 bases identical to TRBD2. The CDR3 has 16 residues. Germline V gene data show CDR1 as MDHEN and CDR2 as SYDVKM. The junction had 7 bases not matched to a gene; V was cut back by 3 bases and J by 0 bases. The CDR3 region is CASSFSLAGLSYEQYF. The CDR3 bases are TGTGCCAGCAGTTTCTCGCTAGCGGGCCTCTCCTACGAGCAGTACTTC.

The CDR3 is CASSPPGAGNTIYF. Written as DNA, the CDR3 is TGTGCCAGCAGCCCCCCCGGGGCGGGAAACACCATATATTTT. This chain links TRBV5-5 with TRBJ1-3; a possible D gene is TRBD1 (5 bases). CDR1 and CDR2 from the germline V gene are SGHKS and YYEKEE (reference sequence). V was pared by 4 bases and J by 4 bases, with 12 bases between. CDR3 size: 14 residues.

The rearrangement joins TRBV4-2 to TRBJ2-7, with TRBD1 matching 9 bases. Germline CDR1 reads LGHNA; CDR2 reads YNFKEQ. This CDR3 comprises 14 residues. The V and J ends lost 5 bases and 2 bases, in that order; junction bases with no gene match: 4. As DNA, the CDR3 is TGTGCCAGCAGCTCAGGACAGGGGACCTACGAGCAGTACTTC. Translating it yields CASSSGQGTYEQYF.

The rearrangement uses TRBV7-9 and TRBJ1-4; D is ambiguous. V was cut by 2 bases and J by 3 bases, with 1 base left in between. Looked up from germline, CDR1 is SEHNR and CDR2 is FQNEAQ (reference sequence). The CDR3 has 12 amino acids. CDR3 amino acids: CASSLPNEKLFF. CDR3 nucleotide sequence: TGTGCCAGCAGCTTACCTAATGAAAAACTGTTTTTT.

The chain uses TRBV18 and TRBJ1-3; D perhaps matches TRBD1 (5 bases). V was pared by 2 bases and J by 0 bases, with 8 bases between. The CDR3 covers 15 residues. Germline V gene lookup returns CDR1 KGHSH and CDR2 LQKENI. This CDR3 reads CASSPKGSSGNTIYF. In DNA, the CDR3 is TGTGCCAGCTCACCAAAGGGGTCCTCTGGAAACACCATATATTTT.

This chain uses TRBV7-9 with TRBJ2-5, with D possibly called TRBD1 or TRBD2 (7 bases each). This CDR3 has 15 residues. Germline V lookup: CDR1 SEHNR, CDR2 FQNEAQ (reference sequence). Trimming removed 6 bases from V and 5 bases from J, with 19 bases in between. The CDR3 here is CASSLLALRGETQYF. CDR3 nucleotides: TGTGCCAGCAGTTTACTAGCGCTCAGGGGGGAGACCCAGTACTTC.

The genes are TRBV5-8 and TRBJ2-4; 9 nucleotides line up with TRBD2. With 2 bases clipped from V and 0 bases from J, the junction kept 12 bases outside the gene matches. Germline V gene sequence: CDR1 SGHTS, CDR2 YDEGEE. This CDR3 region has 19 residues. The CDR3 DNA is TGTGCCAGCAGCTTTCTGGCTAGCGGGAATCTTTTAGCCAAAAACATTCAGTACTTC. It yields the protein CASSFLASGNLLAKNIQYF.

The rearrangement joins TRBV30 to TRBJ2-5; D is possibly TRBD2 (6 bases). The last part of the DNA fits TRBJ2-7 better; the J call may be wrong. Germline V gene lookup returns CDR1 GTSNPN and CDR2 SVGIG (reference sequence). The CDR3 has 13 residues. The chain's CDR3 is CAWSVLQEGEQYF. In DNA form, the CDR3 reads TGTGCCTGGAGTGTACTTCAGGAGGGCGAGCAGTACTTC.

The chain employs TRBV7-2 and TRBJ2-5, with TRBD1 identical over 8 bases. The end of the DNA aligns better with TRBJ2-7, so the J call may be wrong. The CDR3 is 15 amino acids. CDR1 is SGHTA and CDR2 is FQGNSA in the germline V gene. DNA of the CDR3: TGTGCCAGCAGCAACCGGGACAGGTTATCCTACGAGCAGTACTTC. The encoded protein is CASSNRDRLSYEQYF.

This clone showed up just once. J is TRBJ2-1 and V is TRBV27, with 10 bases aligning to TRBD2. This CDR3 has 15 residues. Germline trimming cut 7 bases from V and 4 bases from J; bases unmatched to any gene: 7. Germline V gives CDR1 MNHEY, CDR2 SMNVEV (reference sequence). CDR3 sequence (DNA): TGTGCCAGCACCTCTCCTAGCGGGGGATACAATGAGCAGTTCTTC. Amino acid sequence: CASTSPSGGYNEQFF.

The rearrangement joins TRBV6-5 to TRBJ1-5; 8 positions agree with TRBD1. This CDR3 spans 15 amino acids. The ends lost 5 bases at V and 0 bases at J; junction bases unmatched: 3. The germline gives CDR1 MNHEY, CDR2 SVGAGI. In DNA form, the CDR3 reads TGTGCCAGCAGTCCCGACAGGGGTAGCAATCAGCCCCAGCATTTT. It specifies CASSPDRGSNQPQHF.

The chain has TRBV10-1 and TRBJ2-3; 12 nucleotides match TRBD2. V trimming: 0 bases; J trimming: 6 bases; junction bases outside the gene matches: 4. Germline CDR1 reads WNHNN; CDR2 reads SYGVQD (reference sequence). The CDR3 extends over 16 amino acids. The CDR3 nucleotides are TGCGCCAGCAGTGAGTCCCTAGCGGGAGGGAGGGATACGCAGTATTTT. Protein product: CASSESLAGGRDTQYF.

The chain employs TRBV5-1 and TRBJ1-1, with D possibly matching TRBD1 (6 bases). CDR1 is SGHRS, CDR2 YFSETQ, per germline. Trimming shortened V by 0 bases and J by 4 bases, and 13 bases separated the two germline ends. The CDR3 is 15 residues long. The CDR3 is CASSLAGGAVTEAFF. As DNA, the CDR3 is TGCGCCAGCAGCTTGGCGGGGGGCGCGGTCACTGAAGCTTTCTTT.

The chain joins TRBV6-5 to TRBJ2-2; D gene uncertain. Trimming shortened V by 2 bases and J by 8 bases, and 12 bases separated the two germline ends. This CDR3 region has 14 residues. Germline V lookup: CDR1 MNHEY, CDR2 SVGAGI. CDR3 loop: CASSYALGAGELFF. CDR3 bases: TGTGCCAGCAGTTACGCCTTAGGAGCTGGGGAGCTGTTTTTT.

J is TRBJ1-1 and V is TRBV21-1. TRBV21-1 is reported as a pseudogene. The CDR3 consists of 17 residues. CDR3 sequence reads: CASSKVKGEPMNTEAFF. The CDR3 bases are TGTGCCAGCAGCAAAGTGAAAGGAGAGCCCATGAACACTGAAGCTTTCTTT.